These 9 T cell receptor beta chains originate from one sample sequenced in a study of prognosis after radiotherapy for stage I lung cancer. Researchers used two-round multiplex PCR to amplify TCR beta CDR3 starting from genomic DNA. Used in first-round PCR were primers specific to each TRBV and TRBJ gene. TCRdb reprocessed the multiplex PCR reads via MiXCR and lists one record per CDR3 protein. The data contain tens of thousands of distinct CDR3 sequences, roughly 40% of them singletons. Source: PBMCs, taken before or after stereotactic body radiation therapy (not recorded which). The receptors were sampled from a donor over 45 with non-small cell lung cancer.

This clonotype was counted ten times or more. The rearrangement joins TRBV4-3 to TRBJ2-7, with TRBD2 identical over 9 bases. V lost 1 base to trimming and J lost 3 bases; unmatched junction nucleotides: 4. Germline V gene lookup returns CDR1 LGHNA and CDR2 YSLEER. The CDR3 is made up of 15 amino acids. CDR3 loop: CASSQGSSGSYEQYF. The DNA of the CDR3 is TGCGCCAGCAGCCAAGGGAGTAGCGGGAGCTACGAGCAGTACTTC.

This rearrangement joins TRBV6-1 to TRBJ2-1; D call uncertain. The CDR3 contains 11 residues. V gave up 5 bases and J gave up 8 bases, with 7 bases separating them. Germline CDR1 MNHNS, CDR2 SASEGT. The CDR3 reads CASSTAYEQFF. The CDR3, as DNA: TGTGCCAGCAGTACTGCTTATGAGCAGTTCTTC.

The rearrangement links TRBV4-2 to TRBJ2-5, with D possibly TRBD2 on 6 matching bases. Germline CDR1 and CDR2: LGHNA and YNFKEQ. Deletions cut 0 bases from V and 5 bases from J, with 13 bases between. The CDR3 loop spans 15 amino acids. The CDR3 nucleotides are TGTGCCAGCAGCCAAGACGGACTAAAGTACGAGACCCAGTACTTC. Translation gives CASSQDGLKYETQYF.

The sample holds many counts of this clonotype. The chain uses TRBV12-3 or TRBV12-4 and TRBJ2-5; no definite D call. Between the trimmed V and J ends, which lost 8 bases and 6 bases, there was a span of 13 bases. The CDR3 consists of 12 residues. The CDR3 DNA reads as TGTGCCAGCGGGGATTCAAGTCAGACCCAGTACTTC. It codes for CASGDSSQTQYF.

The V and J genes are TRBV5-1 and TRBJ2-7, with 11 bases that match TRBD1. Germline CDR1 is SGHRS and CDR2 is YFSETQ. Trimming took 4 bases from V and 3 from J; bases not matched to a gene: 6. This CDR3 region has 15 residues. The CDR3 DNA reads as TGCGCCAGCAGCGGGGGACAGGGGGTGAACTACGAGCAGTACTTC. It codes for CASSGGQGVNYEQYF.

This rearrangement joins TRBV11-3 to TRBJ2-1; D unresolved. The CDR3 has 12 amino acids. V dropped 3 bases and J dropped 12 bases, with 12 bases sitting between them. Germline CDR1 SGHNT, CDR2 YENEEA. CDR3 DNA: TGTGCCAGCAGCTTCATAGGTGGCGGGCAGTTCTTC. This gives the protein CASSFIGGGQFF.

J is TRBJ2-2 and V is TRBV7-2, with a possible D match to TRBD1 (7 bases). The V end lost 7 bases, the J end lost 5 bases, and 23 bases lay between the germline ends. CDR3 size: 17 residues. Germline values: CDR1 SGHTA, CDR2 FQGNSA. CDR3 amino acids: CASTQDGAGGNTGELFF. The CDR3 coding sequence is TGTGCCAGCACCCAAGACGGGGCAGGGGGGAATACCGGGGAGCTGTTTTTT.

In regard to this clonotype: A much larger clone lies one base from this, so it may be a read error. The J gene is TRBJ2-3, the V gene TRBV6-2 or TRBV6-3, with D maybe TRBD2 (6 bases). The CDR3 sequence is 15 residues long. CDR1 and CDR2 (germline): MNHEY, SVGEGT. The V end lost 5 bases, the J end lost 3 bases, and 15 bases lay between the germline ends. The CDR3 nucleotides read TGTGCCAGCAGTACGGGAATGGCGGGGACAGATACGCAGTATTTT. Its protein product is CASSTGMAGTDTQYF.

The chain links TRBV7-9 to TRBJ2-1; tentatively, D is TRBD1 (5 bases). This CDR3 region has 11 residues. Trimming pared 1 base from V and 14 bases from J, leaving 9 bases between. Per the germline V gene, CDR1 is SEHNR and CDR2 is FQNEAQ (reference sequence). CDR3 loop: CASSLGVGEFF. The CDR3, as DNA: TGTGCCAGCAGCTTAGGGGTAGGGGAGTTCTTC.